This T cell receptor beta chain was retrieved from a study of regulatory T cells in long-lasting Graves disease. Points from the study as a whole: Those with persistent disease had in common more public clonotypes (around 2,700) than new patients (around 910).

As regards this clonotype: Its specificity is not known.

Arm-PCR with iRepertoire HTBI primers amplified the CDR3 regions for these TCR beta libraries. TCRdb ran MiXCR on the multiplex PCR reads and lists one entry per CDR3 protein. The data hold 380,000 or so distinct CDR3 sequences, with roughly 16% observed a single time. Time point here: newly diagnosed GD, antithyroid drugs for less than 3 months. TCR sequences were obtained from RNA taken from PBMCs. The CDR3 is 14 amino acids. Trimming left V 6 bases short and J 3 bases short, with 14 bases between. The germline gives CDR1 SGHNT, CDR2 YYREEE (reference sequence). This sample was shared with a second study, whose subject was T cells in Graves' hyperthyroidism and ophthalmopathy.

Sequencing used peripheral blood mononuclear cells (PBMCs), obtained at new diagnosis, from a patient treated with antithyroid drugs. This sequence originates from a woman younger than 30 with Graves disease. This chain links TRBV5-4 with TRBJ2-3; D possibly corresponds to TRBD1 (6 bases). The chain's CDR3 is CASILRGVTDTQYF. Written as DNA, the CDR3 is TGTGCCAGCATCCTCAGGGGCGTGACAGATACGCAGTATTTT.